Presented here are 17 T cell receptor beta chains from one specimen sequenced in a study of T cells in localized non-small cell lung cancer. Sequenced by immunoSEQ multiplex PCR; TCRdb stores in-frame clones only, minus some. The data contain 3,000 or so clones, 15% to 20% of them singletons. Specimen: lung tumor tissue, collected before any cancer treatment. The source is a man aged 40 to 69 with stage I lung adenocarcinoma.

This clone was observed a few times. Here the CDR3 DNA reads TGTGCCAGCAGCCCTCGGACTAGCGGGAGGGGCGAGCAGTACTTC. This gives the protein CASSPRTSGRGEQYF. The chain combines TRBV11-3 with TRBJ2-7; TRBD2 matches 15 bases. J lost 6 bases, V lost 5 bases, and 5 bases had no gene match. CDR3 length: 15 residues. Germline V gene data show CDR1 as SGHNT and CDR2 as YENEEA.

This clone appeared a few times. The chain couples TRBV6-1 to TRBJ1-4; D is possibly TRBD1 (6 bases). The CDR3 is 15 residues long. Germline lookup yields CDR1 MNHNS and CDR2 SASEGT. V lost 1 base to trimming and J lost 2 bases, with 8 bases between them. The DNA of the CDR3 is TGTGCCAGCAGTGAAGTTGGGGGCACTAATGAAAAACTGTTTTTT. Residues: CASSEVGGTNEKLFF.

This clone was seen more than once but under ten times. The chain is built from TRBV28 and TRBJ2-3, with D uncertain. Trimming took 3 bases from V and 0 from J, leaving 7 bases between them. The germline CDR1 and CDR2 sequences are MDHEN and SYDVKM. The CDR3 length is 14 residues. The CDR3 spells CASSFGGSTDTQYF. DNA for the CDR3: TGTGCCAGCAGTTTTGGCGGTAGCACAGATACGCAGTATTTT.

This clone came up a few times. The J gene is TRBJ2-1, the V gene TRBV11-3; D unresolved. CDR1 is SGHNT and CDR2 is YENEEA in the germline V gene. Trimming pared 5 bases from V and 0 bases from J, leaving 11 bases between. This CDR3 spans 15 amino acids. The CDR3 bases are TGTGCCAGCAGCCCGAGAGGCAGCTCCTACAATGAGCAGTTCTTC. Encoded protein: CASSPRGSSYNEQFF.

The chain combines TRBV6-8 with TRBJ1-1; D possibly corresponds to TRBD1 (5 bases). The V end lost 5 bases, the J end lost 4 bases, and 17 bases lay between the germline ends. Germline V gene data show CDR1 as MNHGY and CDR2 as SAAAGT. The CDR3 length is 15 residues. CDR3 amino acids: CASSQVGGGSTEAFF. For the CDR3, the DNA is TGTGCCAGCAGTCAAGTGGGGGGAGGGAGCACTGAAGCTTTCTTT.

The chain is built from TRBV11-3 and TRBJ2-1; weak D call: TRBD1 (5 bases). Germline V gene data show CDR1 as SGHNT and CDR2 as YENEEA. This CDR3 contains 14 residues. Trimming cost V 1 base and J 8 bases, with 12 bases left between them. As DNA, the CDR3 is TGTGCCAGCAGCTTAGGAAGAATCAGGGATGAGCAGTTCTTC. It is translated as CASSLGRIRDEQFF.

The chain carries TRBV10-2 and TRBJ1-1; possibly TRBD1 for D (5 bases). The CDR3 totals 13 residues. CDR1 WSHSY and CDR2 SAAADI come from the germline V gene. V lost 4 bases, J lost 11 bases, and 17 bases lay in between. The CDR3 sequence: CASSATALGGAFF. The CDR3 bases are TGCGCCAGCAGTGCGACAGCTCTAGGTGGGGCTTTCTTT.

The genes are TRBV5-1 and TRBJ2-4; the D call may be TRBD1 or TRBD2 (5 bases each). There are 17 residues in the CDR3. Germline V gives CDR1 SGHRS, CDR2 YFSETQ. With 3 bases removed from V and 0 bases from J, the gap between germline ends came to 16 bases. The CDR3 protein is CASSSTAGTLAKNIQYF. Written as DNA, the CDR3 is TGCGCCAGCAGCTCGACCGCCGGGACGCTAGCCAAAAACATTCAGTACTTC.

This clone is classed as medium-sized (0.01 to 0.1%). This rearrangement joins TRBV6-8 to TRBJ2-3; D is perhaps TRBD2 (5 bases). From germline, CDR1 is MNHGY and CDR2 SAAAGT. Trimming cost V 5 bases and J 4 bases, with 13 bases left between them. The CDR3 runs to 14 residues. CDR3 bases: TGTGCCAGCAGTGATCGAGGGCCCCCAGATACGCAGTATTTT. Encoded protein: CASSDRGPPDTQYF.

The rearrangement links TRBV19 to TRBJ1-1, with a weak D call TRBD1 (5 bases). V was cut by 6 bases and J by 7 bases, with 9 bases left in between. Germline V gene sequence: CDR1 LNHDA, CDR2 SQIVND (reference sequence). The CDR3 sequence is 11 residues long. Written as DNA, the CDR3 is TGTGCCAGTAGCCTAGGGGTTGAAGCTTTCTTT. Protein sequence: CASSLGVEAFF.

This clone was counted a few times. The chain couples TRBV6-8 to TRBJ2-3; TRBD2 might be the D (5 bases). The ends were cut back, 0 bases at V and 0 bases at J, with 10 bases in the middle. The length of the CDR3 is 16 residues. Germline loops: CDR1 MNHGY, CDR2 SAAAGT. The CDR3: CASSYSGSGSTDTQYF. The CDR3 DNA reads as TGTGCCAGCAGTTACTCGGGCAGCGGTAGCACAGATACGCAGTATTTT.

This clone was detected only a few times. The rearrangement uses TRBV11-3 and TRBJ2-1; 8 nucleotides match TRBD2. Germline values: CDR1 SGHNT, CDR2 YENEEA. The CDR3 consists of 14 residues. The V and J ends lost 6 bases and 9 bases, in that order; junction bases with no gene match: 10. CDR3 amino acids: CASRPGLDGGEQFF. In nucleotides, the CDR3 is TGTGCCAGCAGGCCGGGACTAGATGGAGGTGAGCAGTTCTTC. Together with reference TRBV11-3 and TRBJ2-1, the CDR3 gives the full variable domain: EAGVVQSPRYKIIEKKQPVAFWCNPISGHNTLYWYLQNLGQGPELLIRYENEEAVDDSQLPKDRFSAERLKGVDSTLKIQPAELGDSAVYLCASRPGLDGGEQFFGPGTRLTVL.

The CDR3 region has the DNA TGTGCCAGCAGACAGGATCCTGGGGCCAACGTCCTGACTTTC. It specifies CASRQDPGANVLTF. The V call is TRBV6-8, the J call TRBJ2-6; D perhaps matches TRBD1 (5 bases). The V gene lost 6 bases and the J gene lost 2 bases, with 8 bases spanning the gap. Germline CDR1 reads MNHGY; CDR2 reads SAAAGT. The CDR3 is made up of 14 amino acids.

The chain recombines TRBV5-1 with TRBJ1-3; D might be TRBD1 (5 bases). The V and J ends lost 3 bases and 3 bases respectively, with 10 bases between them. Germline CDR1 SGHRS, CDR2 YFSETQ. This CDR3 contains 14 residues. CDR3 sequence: CASSSLGGGNTIYF. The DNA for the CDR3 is TGCGCCAGCAGCTCCCTCGGGGGTGGAAACACCATATATTTT.

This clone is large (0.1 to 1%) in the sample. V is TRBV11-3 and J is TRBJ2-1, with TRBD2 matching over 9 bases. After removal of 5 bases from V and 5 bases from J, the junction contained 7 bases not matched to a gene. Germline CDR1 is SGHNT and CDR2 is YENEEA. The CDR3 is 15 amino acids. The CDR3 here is CASSPPTSGNNEQFF. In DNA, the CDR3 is TGTGCCAGCAGCCCCCCGACTAGCGGTAACAATGAGCAGTTCTTC. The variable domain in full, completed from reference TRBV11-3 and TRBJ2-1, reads EAGVVQSPRYKIIEKKQPVAFWCNPISGHNTLYWYLQNLGQGPELLIRYENEEAVDDSQLPKDRFSAERLKGVDSTLKIQPAELGDSAVYLCASSPPTSGNNEQFFGPGTRLTVL.

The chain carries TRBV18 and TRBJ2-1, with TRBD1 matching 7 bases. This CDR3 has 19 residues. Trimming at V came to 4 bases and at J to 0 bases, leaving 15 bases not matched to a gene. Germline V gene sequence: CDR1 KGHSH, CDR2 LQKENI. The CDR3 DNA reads TGTGCCAGCTCACGACAGGGTCCTACTGGCTCGAGCTCCTACAATGAGCAGTTCTTC. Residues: CASSRQGPTGSSSYNEQFF.

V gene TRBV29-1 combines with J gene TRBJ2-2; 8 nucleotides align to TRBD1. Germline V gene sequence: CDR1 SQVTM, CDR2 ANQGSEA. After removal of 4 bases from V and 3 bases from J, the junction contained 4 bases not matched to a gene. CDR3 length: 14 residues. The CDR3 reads CSVGTGKDTGELFF. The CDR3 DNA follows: TGCAGCGTTGGGACAGGGAAGGACACCGGGGAGCTGTTTTTT.